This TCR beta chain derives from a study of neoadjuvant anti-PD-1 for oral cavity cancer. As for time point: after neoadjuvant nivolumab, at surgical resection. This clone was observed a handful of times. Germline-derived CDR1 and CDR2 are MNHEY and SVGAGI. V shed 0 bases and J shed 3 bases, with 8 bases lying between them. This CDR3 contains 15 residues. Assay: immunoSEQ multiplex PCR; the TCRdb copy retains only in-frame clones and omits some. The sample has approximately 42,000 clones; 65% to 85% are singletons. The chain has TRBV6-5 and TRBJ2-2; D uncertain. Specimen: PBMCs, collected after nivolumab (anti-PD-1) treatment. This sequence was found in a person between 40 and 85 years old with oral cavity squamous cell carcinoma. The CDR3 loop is CASSYSRADTGELFF. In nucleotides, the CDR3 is TGTGCCAGCAGTTACTCCCGGGCCGACACCGGGGAGCTGTTTTTT.